This passage covers 16 T cell receptor beta chains from one sample sequenced in a study of T cells in Graves' hyperthyroidism and ophthalmopathy. Amplification targeted TCR beta CDR3 regions from RNA transcripts. The TCR CDR3 first-round RT-PCR relied on the HTBI primer set. TCRdb independently ran MiXCR on the multiplex PCR reads; one entry per CDR3 protein. Of about 180,000 distinct CDR3 sequences listed, 15% to 20% are singletons. The sample consisted of blood. The receptors shown here come from a woman aged 45-65 years with Graves' hyperthyroidism.

The table lists this clonotype with many counts. The V call is TRBV20-1, the J call TRBJ1-1; D gene unclear. V lost 3 bases, J lost 8 bases, and 16 bases lay in between. The CDR3 contains 13 residues. From germline, CDR1 is DFQATT and CDR2 SNEGSKA (reference sequence). The CDR3: CSAREGSPLEAFF. The CDR3 DNA follows: TGCAGTGCTAGGGAGGGATCCCCACTCGAAGCTTTCTTT.

There are many counts of this clonotype. The rearrangement joins TRBV27 to TRBJ1-1; maybe TRBD1 (6 bases). Germline V gives CDR1 MNHEY, CDR2 SMNVEV (reference sequence). V lost 0 bases and J 5 bases, leaving 13 bases between the germline ends. This CDR3 is built from 15 residues. CDR3 in DNA: TGTGCCAGCAGTTTATCCGTTACAGGGCTAACTGAAGCTTTCTTT. Amino acid sequence: CASSLSVTGLTEAFF.

This clonotype was seen at least ten times. The chain links TRBV13 to TRBJ1-2, with 7 bases lining up with TRBD1. The CDR3 loop spans 15 amino acids. The V segment lost 4 bases and the J segment 6 bases; nucleotides outside the gene matches: 11. Germline V lookup: CDR1 PRHDT, CDR2 FYEKMQ (reference sequence). Here the CDR3 reads CASSWMVGGQNGYTF. The CDR3 DNA follows: TGTGCCAGCAGCTGGATGGTGGGGGGACAGAATGGCTACACCTTC.

This clonotype was seen repeatedly, ten times or more. The chain joins TRBV7-2 to TRBJ1-5, with no clear D. This CDR3 spans 13 amino acids. V gave up 5 bases and J gave up 6 bases, with 11 bases separating them. The V gene's germline CDR1 is SGHTA and CDR2 FQGNSA. This chain's CDR3 is CASSLDGGQPQHF. The CDR3 DNA follows: TGTGCCAGCAGCCTCGACGGAGGTCAGCCCCAGCATTTT.

The chain links TRBV6-1 to TRBJ1-1; D not resolved. Trimming took off 0 bases at V and 11 bases at J, with 4 bases between the two ends. Germline V gives CDR1 MNHNS, CDR2 SASEGT. The CDR3 consists of 10 residues. CDR3 loop: CASSEAMAFF. In nucleotides, the CDR3 is TGTGCCAGCAGTGAAGCGATGGCTTTCTTT.

This clonotype occurred many times. The gene calls are TRBV20-1 and TRBJ1-5, with D possibly being TRBD1 (6 bases). Per the germline V gene, CDR1 is DFQATT and CDR2 is SNEGSKA (reference sequence). Trimming pared 3 bases from V and 0 bases from J, leaving 12 bases between. This CDR3 contains 15 residues. The CDR3 reads CSASDQGSSNQPQHF. The CDR3 bases are TGCAGTGCTAGCGATCAGGGGAGTAGCAATCAGCCCCAGCATTTT.

This clonotype was seen a few times. CDR3 amino acids: CASSPRAGVTEAFF. The CDR3 coding sequence is TGTGCCAGCAGTCCGAGGGCAGGGGTAACTGAAGCTTTCTTT. J is TRBJ1-1 and V is TRBV6-1; possible D gene TRBD1, 6 bases. V gave up 5 bases and J gave up 5 bases, with 15 bases separating them. Germline V gene sequence: CDR1 MNHNS, CDR2 SASEGT. The CDR3 sequence is 14 residues long.

There are many counts of this clonotype. This sequence joins TRBV20-1 and TRBJ1-3; the D gene is possibly TRBD1 (5 bases). Trimming pared 6 bases from V and 16 bases from J, leaving 25 bases between. Germline V gives CDR1 DFQATT, CDR2 SNEGSKA (reference sequence). This CDR3 comprises 13 residues. The CDR3 spells CSASRSAGAPTYF. CDR3 nucleotides: TGCAGTGCCTCACGAAGCGCCGGGGCTCCTACCTATTTT.

This clonotype was found many times. This chain links TRBV19 with TRBJ2-1; D unclear. V dropped 0 bases and J dropped 7 bases, with 7 bases sitting between them. Germline lookup yields CDR1 LNHDA and CDR2 SQIVND (reference sequence). The CDR3 is 13 amino acids. The CDR3 sequence is CASSIDLGNEQFF. CDR3 nucleotides: TGTGCCAGTAGTATAGATCTGGGAAATGAGCAGTTCTTC.

This clonotype has at least ten counts. The chain combines TRBV7-2 with TRBJ1-1, with D unresolved. Between the trimmed V and J ends, which lost 6 bases and 1 base, there was a span of 18 bases. The CDR3 contains 16 residues. Germline V gene sequence: CDR1 SGHTA, CDR2 FQGNSA. CDR3 bases: TGTGCCAGCAGTTATAGAGCGACGGTCAGGAACACTGAAGCTTTCTTT. It specifies CASSYRATVRNTEAFF.

Ten or more counts support this clonotype. The chain employs TRBV19 and TRBJ2-2; 9 bases fit TRBD1. The CDR3 totals 15 residues. The trim removed 1 base at V and 8 bases at J, leaving 5 bases unmatched. The germline V gene has CDR1 LNHDA and CDR2 SQIVND (reference sequence). The CDR3 coding sequence is TGTGCCAGTAGTATAGGGGACAGGGTATCTGGGGAGCTGTTTTTT. Its protein product is CASSIGDRVSGELFF.

This clonotype was counted ten times or more. V and J are TRBV11-2 and TRBJ1-1; maybe TRBD1 (6 bases). The CDR3 covers 16 residues. Germline CDR1 SGHAT, CDR2 FQNNGV. Between the trimmed V and J ends, which lost 5 bases and 3 bases, there was a span of 19 bases. The CDR3 protein is CASSLTSTGFYTEAFF. The CDR3 region has the DNA TGTGCCAGCAGCCTAACAAGTACAGGGTTTTACACTGAAGCTTTCTTT. Drawing the rest from reference TRBV11-2 and TRBJ1-1, the complete variable domain is EAGVAQSPRYKIIEKRQSVAFWCNPISGHATLYWYQQILGQGPKLLIQFQNNGVVDDSQLPKDRFSAERLKGVDSTLKIQPAKLEDSAVYLCASSLTSTGFYTEAFFGQGTRLTVV.

Comment on this clonotype: The junction and the germline gene differ at one end; a read error may be behind it. The gene calls are TRBV7-7 and TRBJ2-7; weak D call: TRBD1 (8 bases). CDR3 length equals 15 residues. Germline V gene sequence: CDR1 SSHAT, CDR2 FNYEAQ (reference sequence). This CDR3 is CASSPTGEGNYEQYF. The CDR3 nucleotides read TGTGCTAGCAGCCCGACAGGGGAGGGAAACTACGAGCAGTACTTC.

Worth noting for this clonotype: A clone one base away is much larger, so this may be a read error. The chain has TRBV27 and TRBJ2-7, with 16 bases lining up with TRBD2. CDR1 and CDR2 from the germline V gene are MNHEY and SMNVEV (reference sequence). V shed 0 bases, J shed 4 bases, and the junction held 6 bases outside the gene matches. The CDR3 spans 18 residues. CDR3 loop: CASSLSGLAGGGGYEQYF. The DNA of the CDR3 is TGTGCCAGCAGTTTATCGGGACTAGCGGGGGGGGGTGGTTACGAGCAGTACTTC.

This clonotype has at least ten counts. The genes are TRBV20-1 and TRBJ1-2; D might be TRBD1 (5 bases). With 2 bases removed from V and 6 bases from J, the gap between germline ends came to 13 bases. CDR1 is DFQATT and CDR2 is SNEGSKA in the germline V gene (reference sequence). The CDR3 sequence is 13 residues long. CDR3 residues: CSARSQGWNGYTF. DNA of the CDR3: TGCAGTGCTAGATCTCAGGGATGGAATGGCTACACCTTC.

This clonotype was found a few times. Here the CDR3 reads CASTTAGDLAFYGYTF. In DNA, the CDR3 is TGTGCCAGCACCACGGCAGGGGACCTCGCTTTTTATGGCTACACCTTC. The rearrangement joins TRBV7-9 to TRBJ1-2; possible D gene TRBD1, 6 bases. The CDR3 covers 16 residues. CDR1 and CDR2 (germline): SEHNR, FQNEAQ (reference sequence). Trimming pared 7 bases from V and 5 bases from J, leaving 23 bases between. Full variable domain (missing parts from reference TRBV7-9 and TRBJ1-2): DTGVSQNPRHKITKRGQNVTFRCDPISEHNRLYWYRQTLGQGPEFLTYFQNEAQLEKSRLLSDRFSAERPKGSFSTLEIQRTEQGDSAMYLCASTTAGDLAFYGYTFGSGTRLTVV.